This T cell receptor beta chain was sequenced in a study of blood T cell repertoires in COVID-19. As for the study in general: Acute and convalescent COVID-19 specimens originated in the United States, Italy and Spain. PBMCs, B-cell-depleted T cells, or T cells provided the cDNA or gDNA that made up the material.

In the original processing: Estimation of nucleated cell counts was performed using reference gene primer amplification. Here immunoSEQ multiplex PCR was the method, and the copy in TCRdb shows in-frame clones only, minus some. For V, J and clone size, that table is used; D and trimming come from the DNA. Of approximately 160,000 clones in the sample, about 81% were seen once. This clone was detected many times. This CDR3 has 17 residues. CDR1 is MDHEN and CDR2 is SYDVKM in the germline V gene. V was pared by 5 bases and J by 4 bases, with 12 bases of the junction left unmatched. Sequencing used peripheral blood. This rearrangement joins TRBV28 to TRBJ2-2; 8 nucleotides match TRBD1. This receptor was obtained from a woman of 80 years or more with acute or convalescent COVID-19. CDR3 sequence: CASSEQGVGKGTGELFF. CDR3 in DNA: TGTGCCAGCAGTGAACAGGGGGTAGGAAAGGGCACCGGGGAGCTGTTTTTT.